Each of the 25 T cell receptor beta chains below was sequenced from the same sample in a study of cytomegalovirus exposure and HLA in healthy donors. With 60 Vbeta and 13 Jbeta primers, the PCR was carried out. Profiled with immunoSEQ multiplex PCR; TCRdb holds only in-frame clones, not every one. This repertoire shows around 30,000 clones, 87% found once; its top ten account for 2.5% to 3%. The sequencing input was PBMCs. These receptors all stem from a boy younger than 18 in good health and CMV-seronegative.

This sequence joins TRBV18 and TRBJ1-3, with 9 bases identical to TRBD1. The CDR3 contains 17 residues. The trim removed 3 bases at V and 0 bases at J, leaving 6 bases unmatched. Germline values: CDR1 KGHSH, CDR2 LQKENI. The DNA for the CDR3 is TGTGCCAGCTCACCTGGACAGGGGACGAGCTCTGGAAACACCATATATTTT. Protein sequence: CASSPGQGTSSGNTIYF.

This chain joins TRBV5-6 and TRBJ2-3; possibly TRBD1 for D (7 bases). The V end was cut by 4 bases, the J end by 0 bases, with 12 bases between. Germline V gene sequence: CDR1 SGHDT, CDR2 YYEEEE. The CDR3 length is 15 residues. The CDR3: CASSGGTDSTDTQYF. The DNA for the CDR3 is TGTGCCAGCAGCGGCGGGACAGACAGCACAGATACGCAGTATTTT.

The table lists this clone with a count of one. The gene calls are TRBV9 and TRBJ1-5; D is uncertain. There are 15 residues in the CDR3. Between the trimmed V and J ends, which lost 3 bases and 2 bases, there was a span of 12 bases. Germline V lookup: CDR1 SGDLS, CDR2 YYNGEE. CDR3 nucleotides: TGTGCCAGCAGCGCCGCCGGGGTGGGCAATCAGCCCCAGCATTTT. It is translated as CASSAAGVGNQPQHF.

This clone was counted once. CDR3 sequence reads: CASSYAEGRSGELFF. The CDR3 DNA reads TGTGCCAGCAGTTACGCGGAGGGGAGGTCCGGGGAGCTGTTTTTT. V and J are TRBV6-5 and TRBJ2-2, with D possibly matching TRBD2 (6 bases). Trimming removed 2 bases at V and 6 bases at J, with 13 bases between. Germline V gives CDR1 MNHEY, CDR2 SVGAGI. CDR3 length equals 15 residues.

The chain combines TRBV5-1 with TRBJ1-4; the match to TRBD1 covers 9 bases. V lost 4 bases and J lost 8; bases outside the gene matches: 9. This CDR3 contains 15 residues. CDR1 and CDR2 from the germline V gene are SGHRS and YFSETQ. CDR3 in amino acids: CASSQAGTGKEKLFF. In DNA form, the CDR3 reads TGCGCCAGCAGCCAGGCCGGGACAGGGAAAGAAAAACTGTTTTTT.

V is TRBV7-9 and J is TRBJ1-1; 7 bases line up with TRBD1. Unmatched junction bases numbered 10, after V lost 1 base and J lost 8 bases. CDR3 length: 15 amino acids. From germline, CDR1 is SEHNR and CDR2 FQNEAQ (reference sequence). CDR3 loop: CASSLVSGTETEAFF. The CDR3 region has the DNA TGTGCCAGCAGCTTAGTCTCCGGGACAGAGACCGAAGCTTTCTTT.

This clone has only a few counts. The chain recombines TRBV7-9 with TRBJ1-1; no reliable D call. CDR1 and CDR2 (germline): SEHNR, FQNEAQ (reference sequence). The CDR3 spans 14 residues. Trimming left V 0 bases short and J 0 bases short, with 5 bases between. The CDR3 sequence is CASSLAAVNTEAFF. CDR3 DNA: TGTGCCAGCAGCTTAGCGGCCGTGAACACTGAAGCTTTCTTT.

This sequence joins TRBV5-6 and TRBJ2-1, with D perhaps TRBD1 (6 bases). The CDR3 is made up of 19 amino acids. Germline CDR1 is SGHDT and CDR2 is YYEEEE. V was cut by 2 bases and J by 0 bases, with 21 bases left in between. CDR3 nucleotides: TGTGCCAGCAGCTTCAACAGCGGACATGGGGGCGACTCCTACAATGAGCAGTTCTTC. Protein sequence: CASSFNSGHGGDSYNEQFF.

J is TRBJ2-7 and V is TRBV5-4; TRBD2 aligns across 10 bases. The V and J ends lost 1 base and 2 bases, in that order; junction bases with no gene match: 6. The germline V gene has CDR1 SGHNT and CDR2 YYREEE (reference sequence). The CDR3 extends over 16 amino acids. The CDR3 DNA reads TGTGCCAGCAGCTTGCCTAGCGGGGGCCCTACCTACGAGCAGTACTTC. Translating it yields CASSLPSGGPTYEQYF.

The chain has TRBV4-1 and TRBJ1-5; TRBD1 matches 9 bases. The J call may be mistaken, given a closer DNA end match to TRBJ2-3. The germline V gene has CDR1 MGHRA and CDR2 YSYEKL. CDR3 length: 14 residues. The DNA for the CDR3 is TGCGCCAGCAGCCGACAGGGGGACAATCAGCCCCAGTATTTT. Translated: CASSRQGDNQPQYF.

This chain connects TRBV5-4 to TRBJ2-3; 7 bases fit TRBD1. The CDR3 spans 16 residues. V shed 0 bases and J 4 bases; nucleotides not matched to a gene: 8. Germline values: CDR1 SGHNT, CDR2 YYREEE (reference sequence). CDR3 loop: CASSLGLRQGSDTQYF. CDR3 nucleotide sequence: TGTGCCAGCAGCTTGGGGCTACGACAGGGATCAGATACGCAGTATTTT.

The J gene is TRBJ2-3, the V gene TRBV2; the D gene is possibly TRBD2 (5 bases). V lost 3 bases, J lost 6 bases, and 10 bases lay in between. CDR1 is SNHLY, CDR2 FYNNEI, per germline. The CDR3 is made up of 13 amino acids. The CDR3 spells CASSDQRGDTQYF. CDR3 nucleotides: TGTGCCAGCAGTGATCAGCGAGGGGATACGCAGTATTTT.

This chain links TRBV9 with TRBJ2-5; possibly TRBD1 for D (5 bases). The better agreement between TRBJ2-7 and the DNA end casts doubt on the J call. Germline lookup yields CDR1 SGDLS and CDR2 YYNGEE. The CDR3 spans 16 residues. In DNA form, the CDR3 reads TGTGCCAGCAGCGTAGACCCCCAGGGCAACTCCTACGAGCAGTACTTC. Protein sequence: CASSVDPQGNSYEQYF.

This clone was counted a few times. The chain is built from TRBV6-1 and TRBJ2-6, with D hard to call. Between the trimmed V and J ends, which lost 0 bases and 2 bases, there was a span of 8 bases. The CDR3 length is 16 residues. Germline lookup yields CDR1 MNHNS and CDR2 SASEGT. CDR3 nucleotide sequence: TGTGCCAGCAGTGAAGCTTTTTTTACTGGGGCCAACGTCCTGACTTTC. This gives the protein CASSEAFFTGANVLTF.

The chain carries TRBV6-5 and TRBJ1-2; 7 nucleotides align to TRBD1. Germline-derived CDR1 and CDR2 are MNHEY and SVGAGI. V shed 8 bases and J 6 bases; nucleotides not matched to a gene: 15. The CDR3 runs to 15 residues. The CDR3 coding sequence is TGTGCCAGCGGGCGGACAGGCCTCTCATCCGATGGCTACACCTTC. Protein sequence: CASGRTGLSSDGYTF.

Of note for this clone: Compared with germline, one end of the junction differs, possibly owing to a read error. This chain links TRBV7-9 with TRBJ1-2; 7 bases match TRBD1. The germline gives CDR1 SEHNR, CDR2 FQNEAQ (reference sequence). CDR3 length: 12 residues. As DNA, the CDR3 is TGTTCCAGCAGCCCTTCCGGACAGGCCTACACCTTC. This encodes CSSSPSGQAYTF.

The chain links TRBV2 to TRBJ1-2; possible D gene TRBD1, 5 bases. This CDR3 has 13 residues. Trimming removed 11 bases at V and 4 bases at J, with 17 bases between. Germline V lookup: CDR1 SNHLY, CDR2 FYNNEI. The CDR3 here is CAGQTDLGYGYTF. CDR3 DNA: TGTGCCGGTCAGACAGACTTGGGCTATGGCTACACCTTC.

This CDR3 reads CATSRGAYGYTF. The CDR3 region has the DNA TGTGCCACCAGCAGGGGGGCGTATGGCTACACCTTC. This chain connects TRBV15 to TRBJ1-2, with D perhaps TRBD1 (6 bases). This CDR3 comprises 12 residues. The V end was cut by 3 bases, the J end by 5 bases, with 7 bases between. Looked up from germline, CDR1 is LNHNV and CDR2 is YYDKDF (reference sequence). Full variable domain (remainder filled in from reference TRBV15 and TRBJ1-2): DAMVIQNPRYQVTQFGKPVTLSCSQTLNHNVMYWYQQKSSQAPKLLFHYYDKDFNNEADTPDNFQSRRPNTSFCFLDIRSPGLGDTAMYLCATSRGAYGYTFGSGTRLTVV.

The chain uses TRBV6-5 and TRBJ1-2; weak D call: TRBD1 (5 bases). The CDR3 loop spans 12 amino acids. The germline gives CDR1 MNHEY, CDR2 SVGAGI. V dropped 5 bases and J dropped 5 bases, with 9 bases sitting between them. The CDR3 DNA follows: TGTGCCAGCAGTGATGACAGATATGGCTACACCTTC. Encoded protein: CASSDDRYGYTF.

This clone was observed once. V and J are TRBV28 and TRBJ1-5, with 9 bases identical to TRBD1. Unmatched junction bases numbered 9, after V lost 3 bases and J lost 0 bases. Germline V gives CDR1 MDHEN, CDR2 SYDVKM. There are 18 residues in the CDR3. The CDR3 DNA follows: TGTGCCAGCAGTTTGGGTGGACAGGGGCTTGGTAGCAATCAGCCCCAGCATTTT. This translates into CASSLGGQGLGSNQPQHF.

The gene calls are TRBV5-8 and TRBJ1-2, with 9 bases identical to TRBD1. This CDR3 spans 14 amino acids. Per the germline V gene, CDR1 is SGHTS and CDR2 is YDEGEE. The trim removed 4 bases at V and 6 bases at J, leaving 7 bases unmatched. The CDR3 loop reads CASSGRDRVDGYTF. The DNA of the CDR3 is TGTGCCAGCAGCGGCCGGGACAGGGTCGATGGCTACACCTTC.

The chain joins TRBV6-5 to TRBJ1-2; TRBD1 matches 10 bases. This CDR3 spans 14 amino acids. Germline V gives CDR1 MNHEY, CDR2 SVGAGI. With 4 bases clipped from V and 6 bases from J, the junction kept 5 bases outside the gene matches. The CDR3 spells CASSWATGGDGYTF. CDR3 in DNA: TGTGCCAGCAGTTGGGCGACAGGGGGCGATGGCTACACCTTC.

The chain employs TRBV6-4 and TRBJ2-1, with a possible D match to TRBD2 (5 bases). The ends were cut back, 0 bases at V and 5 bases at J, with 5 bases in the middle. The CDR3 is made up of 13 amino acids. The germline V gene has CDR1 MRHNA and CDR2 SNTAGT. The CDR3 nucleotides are TGTGCCAGCAGTGACTCGGAGGACAATGAGCAGTTCTTC. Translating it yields CASSDSEDNEQFF.

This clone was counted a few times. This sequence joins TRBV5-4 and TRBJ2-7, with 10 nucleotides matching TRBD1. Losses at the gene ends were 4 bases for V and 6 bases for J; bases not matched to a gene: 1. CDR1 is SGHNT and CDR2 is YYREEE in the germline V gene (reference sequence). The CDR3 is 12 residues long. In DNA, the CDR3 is TGTGCCAGCAGCAGGGACAGGGGCGAGCAGTACTTC. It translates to CASSRDRGEQYF. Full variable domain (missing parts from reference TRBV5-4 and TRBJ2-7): ETGVTQSPTHLIKTRGQQVTLRCSSQSGHNTVSWYQQALGQGPQFIFQYYREEENGRGNFPPRFSGLQFPNYSSELNVNALELDDSALYLCASSRDRGEQYFGPGTRLTVT.

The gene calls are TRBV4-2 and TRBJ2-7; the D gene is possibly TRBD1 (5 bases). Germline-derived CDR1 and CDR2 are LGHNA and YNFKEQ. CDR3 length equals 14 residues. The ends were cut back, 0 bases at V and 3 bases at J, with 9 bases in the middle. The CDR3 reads CASSQDGAGYEQYF. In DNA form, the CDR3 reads TGTGCCAGCAGCCAAGATGGGGCTGGCTACGAGCAGTACTTC.